These T cell receptor beta chains were read from a single sample in a study of CD8+ T cells in alopecia areata. TCRdb's table, derived via immunoSEQ multiplex PCR, lists solely in-frame clones and lacks some. The sample includes some 190,000 clones, approximately 70% of them seen just once. The source was CD4+ T cells sorted from blood, collected between weeks 44 and 45, from a patient treated with tofacitinib. The origin of the receptors is a human donor with alopecia areata. CDR3s include the opening cysteine and the closing phenylalanine or tryptophan. Fields, in order: clone size, V gene, J gene, D gene, CDR3 DNA, CDR3 protein. The D gene is left open where the match is weak. The size of a clone is reported for some rows only, either as once, few or many, or as a class for expanded clones.

abundance: few; v_gene: TRBV30; j_gene: TRBJ2-7; d_gene: NA; CDR3nt: TGTGCCTGGAGTGTACAAAGGCAGTCCTACGAGCAGTACTTC; CDR3aa: CAWSVQRQSYEQYF
abundance: few; v_gene: TRBV7-2; j_gene: TRBJ1-1; d_gene: NA; CDR3nt: TGTGCCAGCAGCTACCAGGGTATCGGCACTGAAGCTTTCTTT; CDR3aa: CASSYQGIGTEAFF
abundance: NA; v_gene: TRBV30; j_gene: TRBJ1-1; d_gene: TRBD1; CDR3nt: TGTGCCTGGAGTCGGGACAGGACCACTGAAGCTTTCTTT; CDR3aa: CAWSRDRTTEAFF
abundance: NA; v_gene: TRBV25-1; j_gene: TRBJ2-5; d_gene: NA; CDR3nt: TGTGCCAGCAGTAGAGGGCAGGCCCCTTGGGAAGAGACCCAGTACTTC; CDR3aa: CASSRGQAPWEETQYF
abundance: NA; v_gene: TRBV30; j_gene: TRBJ1-2; d_gene: TRBD1; CDR3nt: TGTGCCTGGAGTGGGGACAGTAACTATGGCTACACCTTC; CDR3aa: CAWSGDSNYGYTF
abundance: NA; v_gene: TRBV29-1; j_gene: TRBJ1-2; d_gene: TRBD1; CDR3nt: TGCAGCGTTGATCTGACTCGGACAGGCTATGGCTACACCTTC; CDR3aa: CSVDLTRTGYGYTF
abundance: NA; v_gene: TRBV4-3; j_gene: TRBJ2-2; d_gene: NA; CDR3nt: TGCGCCAGCAGCCAAGATCGGAGGCTCGACACCGGGGAGCTGTTTTTT; CDR3aa: CASSQDRRLDTGELFF
abundance: few; v_gene: TRBV20-1; j_gene: TRBJ1-2; d_gene: NA; CDR3nt: TGCAGTGCGGAAGGGGTAGATGGCTACACCTTC; CDR3aa: CSAEGVDGYTF
abundance: few; v_gene: TRBV7-3; j_gene: TRBJ2-7; d_gene: NA; CDR3nt: TGTGCCAGCAGCTTTGGGACCGCTTCCCCCTACGAGCAGTACTTC; CDR3aa: CASSFGTASPYEQYF
abundance: NA; v_gene: TRBV29-1; j_gene: TRBJ1-5; d_gene: NA; CDR3nt: TGCAGCACAGGGACGGGGGTTGATCAGCCCCAGCATTTT; CDR3aa: CSTGTGVDQPQHF
abundance: few; v_gene: TRBV7-9; j_gene: TRBJ1-2; d_gene: NA; CDR3nt: TGTGCCAGCAGCCCAAGCCCGGTCTATGGCTACACCTTC; CDR3aa: CASSPSPVYGYTF
abundance: NA; v_gene: TRBV4-1; j_gene: TRBJ1-1; d_gene: NA; CDR3nt: TGCGCCAGCAGCCAAGTTGCGGCAGGGCGGAACACTGAAGCTTTCTTT; CDR3aa: CASSQVAAGRNTEAFF
abundance: NA; v_gene: TRBV29-1; j_gene: TRBJ2-1; d_gene: NA; CDR3nt: TGCAGCGTTGAAGATAATAGGCATGAGCAGTTCTTC; CDR3aa: CSVEDNRHEQFF
abundance: NA; v_gene: TRBV7-9; j_gene: TRBJ1-6; d_gene: NA; CDR3nt: TGTGCCAGCAACGACAGTGACTCACCCCTCCACTTT; CDR3aa: CASNDSDSPLHF
abundance: NA; v_gene: TRBV20-1; j_gene: TRBJ2-1; d_gene: TRBD1; CDR3nt: TGCAGTGCTAACATTCGGGCAGGGGGGTTCTTC; CDR3aa: CSANIRAGGFF
abundance: NA; v_gene: TRBV7-3; j_gene: TRBJ2-5; d_gene: TRBD1; CDR3nt: TGTGCCAGCAGCTATCGACAGGGGGGACGCCAAGAGACCCAGTACTTC; CDR3aa: CASSYRQGGRQETQYF
abundance: NA; v_gene: TRBV6-6; j_gene: TRBJ1-1; d_gene: NA; CDR3nt: TGTGCCATAACCGGGAACACTGAAGCTTTCTTT; CDR3aa: CAITGNTEAFF
abundance: NA; v_gene: TRBV2; j_gene: TRBJ1-4; d_gene: NA; CDR3nt: TGTGCCAGCACTTCCGACAGTGCAACTAATGAAAAACTGTTTTTT; CDR3aa: CASTSDSATNEKLFF
abundance: NA; v_gene: TRBV7-2; j_gene: TRBJ2-7; d_gene: NA; CDR3nt: TGTGCCAGCAGCAAAGGACCCTCCTCCTACGAGCAGTACTTC; CDR3aa: CASSKGPSSYEQYF
abundance: NA; v_gene: TRBV4-1; j_gene: TRBJ1-2; d_gene: NA; CDR3nt: TGCGCCAGCAGCCAGCGTGAAAATGACAGAACCTATGGCTACACCTTC; CDR3aa: CASSQRENDRTYGYTF
abundance: NA; v_gene: TRBV7-3; j_gene: TRBJ2-1; d_gene: TRBD2; CDR3nt: TGTGCCAGCAGCCAAACTAGCGGGTTGTACAATGAGCAGTTCTTC; CDR3aa: CASSQTSGLYNEQFF
abundance: NA; v_gene: TRBV29-1; j_gene: TRBJ2-5; d_gene: TRBD2; CDR3nt: TGCAGCGTAATGGGACTAATCGGTTTGGAGACCCAGTACTTC; CDR3aa: CSVMGLIGLETQYF
abundance: NA; v_gene: TRBV6-5; j_gene: TRBJ2-1; d_gene: TRBD2; CDR3nt: TGTGCCAGCTCACGACAGCTGGCGGGGGGATATGAGCAGTTCTTC; CDR3aa: CASSRQLAGGYEQFF
abundance: NA; v_gene: TRBV30; j_gene: TRBJ2-3; d_gene: NA; CDR3nt: TGTGCCTGGAGTGTAAGGGGGACCACAGATACGCAGTATTTT; CDR3aa: CAWSVRGTTDTQYF
abundance: few; v_gene: TRBV29-1; j_gene: TRBJ1-1; d_gene: TRBD1; CDR3nt: TGCAGCGTTGACCCCAGAGGGACAGGGCTGGAACGGGCTTTCTTT; CDR3aa: CSVDPRGTGLERAFF
abundance: few; v_gene: TRBV7-8; j_gene: TRBJ2-3; d_gene: NA; CDR3nt: TGTGCCAGCAGCTTAAGTCTAGCCGCCCCAGATACGCAGTATTTT; CDR3aa: CASSLSLAAPDTQYF
abundance: few; v_gene: TRBV29-1; j_gene: TRBJ1-2; d_gene: NA; CDR3nt: TGCAGCGTAAATGGCTACACCTTC; CDR3aa: CSVNGYTF
abundance: NA; v_gene: TRBV5-1; j_gene: TRBJ1-1; d_gene: NA; CDR3nt: TGCGCCAGCAGCTTGGAGACGAACACTGAAGCTTTCTTT; CDR3aa: CASSLETNTEAFF
abundance: NA; v_gene: TRBV29-1; j_gene: TRBJ1-5; d_gene: NA; CDR3nt: TGCAGCGTTGTGGATAGCAATCAGCCCCAGCATTTT; CDR3aa: CSVVDSNQPQHF
abundance: NA; v_gene: TRBV7-9; j_gene: TRBJ2-1; d_gene: NA; CDR3nt: TGTGGCTGTCGTGCCGGGCCCTCCTACAATGAGCAGTTCTTC; CDR3aa: CGCRAGPSYNEQFF
abundance: few; v_gene: TRBV25-1; j_gene: TRBJ2-7; d_gene: TRBD2; CDR3nt: TGTGCCAGCAATCGGGAGGACGGCTCCTACGAGCAGTACTTC; CDR3aa: CASNREDGSYEQYF
abundance: NA; v_gene: TRBV19; j_gene: TRBJ1-1; d_gene: NA; CDR3nt: TGTGCCAGTAGTATAGATCCAACAGGGTTAGCTGAAGCTTTCTTT; CDR3aa: CASSIDPTGLAEAFF
abundance: NA; v_gene: TRBV7-6; j_gene: TRBJ2-3; d_gene: TRBD1; CDR3nt: TGTGCCAGCAGCCTCGTCCCGGGACAGGGGAAGGATACGCAGTATTTT; CDR3aa: CASSLVPGQGKDTQYF
abundance: NA; v_gene: TRBV30; j_gene: TRBJ2-7; d_gene: TRBD1; CDR3nt: TGTGCCTGGGAAAAACAGGGGCTGTACGAGCAGTACTTC; CDR3aa: CAWEKQGLYEQYF
abundance: NA; v_gene: TRBV14; j_gene: TRBJ2-7; d_gene: NA; CDR3nt: TGTGCCAGCAGCCAAGGGGCAGGGCCCCTCTACGAGCAGTACTTC; CDR3aa: CASSQGAGPLYEQYF
abundance: NA; v_gene: TRBV6-5; j_gene: TRBJ1-1; d_gene: NA; CDR3nt: TGTGCCAGCAGTTACCTTCAGGGTGCTAGTGAAGCTTTCTTT; CDR3aa: CASSYLQGASEAFF